This T cell receptor beta chain was identified during a study of T-cell reconstitution after alpha-beta-depleted transplantation in children. Broader study findings: It was newly produced T cells that mostly accounted for T-cell counts and diversity one year after transplant. Surviving recipient T cells and thymic progenitors accounted for the high day-60 TCRbeta diversity observed in some patients. Reportedly, only several hundred clones from non-depleted graft cells drove alpha-beta T-cell counts at about two months.

This clonotype has just a few counts. The antigen is undetermined. A read error is likely here: a far larger clone is one base away. V was cut by 6 bases and J by 3 bases, with 1 base left in between. CDR3 size: 11 residues. CDR1 and CDR2 (germline): KGHDR, SFDVKD. Preparation of the TCRbeta library involved a method that used unique molecular identifiers. TCRdb re-called the PCR reads with MiXCR, one entry per CDR3 protein. The table includes 600,000 to 800,000 distinct CDR3 sequences, roughly 13% detected once. The J gene is TRBJ2-2, the V gene TRBV24-1; no clear D. This sequence originates from a girl aged 2 to 9 with congenital amegakaryocytic thrombocytopenia, due to receive a stem cell transplant. Material: PBMCs, obtained before TCRalphabeta/CD19-depleted stem cell transplant. CDR3 in DNA: TGTGCCACCAGTTACACCGGGGAGCTGTTTTTT. Amino acid sequence: CATSYTGELFF.